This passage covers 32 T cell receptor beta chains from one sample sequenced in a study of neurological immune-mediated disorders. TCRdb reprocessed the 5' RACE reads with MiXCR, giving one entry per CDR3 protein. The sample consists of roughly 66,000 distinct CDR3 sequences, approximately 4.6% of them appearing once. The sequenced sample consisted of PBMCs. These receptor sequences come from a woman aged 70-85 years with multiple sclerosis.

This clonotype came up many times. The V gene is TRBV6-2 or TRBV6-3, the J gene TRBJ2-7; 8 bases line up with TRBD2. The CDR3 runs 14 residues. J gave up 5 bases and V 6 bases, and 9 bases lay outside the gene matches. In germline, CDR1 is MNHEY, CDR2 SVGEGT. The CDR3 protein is CASRQSGSAHEQYF. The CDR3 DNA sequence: TGTGCCAGCAGACAAAGCGGGAGCGCCCACGAGCAGTACTTC.

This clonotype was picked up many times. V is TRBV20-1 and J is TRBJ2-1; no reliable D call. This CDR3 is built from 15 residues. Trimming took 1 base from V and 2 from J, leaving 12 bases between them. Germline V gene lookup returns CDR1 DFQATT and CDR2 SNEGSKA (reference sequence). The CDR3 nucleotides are TGCAGTGCTAGAGTCCCTCGCGGCCCCTACAATGAGCAGTTCTTC. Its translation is CSARVPRGPYNEQFF.

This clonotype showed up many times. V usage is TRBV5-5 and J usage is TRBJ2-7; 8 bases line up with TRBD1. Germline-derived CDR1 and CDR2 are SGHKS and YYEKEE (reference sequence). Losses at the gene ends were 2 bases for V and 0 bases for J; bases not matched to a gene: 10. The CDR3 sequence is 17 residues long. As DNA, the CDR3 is TGTGCCAGCAGCTTTGGGACAGGCCCTATGGCCTCCTACGAGCAGTACTTC. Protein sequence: CASSFGTGPMASYEQYF.

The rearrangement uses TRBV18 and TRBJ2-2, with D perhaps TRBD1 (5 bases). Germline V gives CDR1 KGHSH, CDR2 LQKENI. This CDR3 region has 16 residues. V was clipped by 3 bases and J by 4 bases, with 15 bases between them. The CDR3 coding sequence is TGTGCCAGCTCACCTGTGTGGGGCGCAAGCACCGGGGAGCTGTTTTTT. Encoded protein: CASSPVWGASTGELFF. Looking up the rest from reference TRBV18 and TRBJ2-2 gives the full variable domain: NAGVMQNPRHLVRRRGQEARLRCSPMKGHSHVYWYRQLPEEGLKFMVYLQKENIIDESGMPKERFSAEFPKEGPSILRIQQVVRGDSAAYFCASSPVWGASTGELFFGEGSRLTVL.

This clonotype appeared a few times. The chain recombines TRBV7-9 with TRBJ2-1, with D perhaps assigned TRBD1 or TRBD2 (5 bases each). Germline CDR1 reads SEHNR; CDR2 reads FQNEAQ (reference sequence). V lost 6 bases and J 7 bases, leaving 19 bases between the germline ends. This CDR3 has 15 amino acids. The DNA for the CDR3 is TGTGCCAGCAGTCCCACCGGACATGAGGGAAATGAGCAGTTCTTC. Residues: CASSPTGHEGNEQFF.

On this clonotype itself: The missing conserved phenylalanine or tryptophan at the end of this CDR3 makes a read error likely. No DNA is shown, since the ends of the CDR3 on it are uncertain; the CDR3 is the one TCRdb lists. CDR3 protein: CASSLRDKGDEEYN. V usage is TRBV7-9 and J usage is TRBJ2-5; TRBD1, the D gene given by the table, was not confirmed from the DNA. The germline V gene has CDR1 SEHNR and CDR2 FQNEAQ (reference sequence). The CDR3 has 14 residues if both end residues are counted.

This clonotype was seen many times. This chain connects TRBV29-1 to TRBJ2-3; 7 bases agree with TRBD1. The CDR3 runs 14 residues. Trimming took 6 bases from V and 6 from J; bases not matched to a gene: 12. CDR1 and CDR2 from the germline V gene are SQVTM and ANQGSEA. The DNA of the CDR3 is TGCAGCGTGCCCGGGACAGAACTAACGGATACGCAGTATTTT. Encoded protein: CSVPGTELTDTQYF.

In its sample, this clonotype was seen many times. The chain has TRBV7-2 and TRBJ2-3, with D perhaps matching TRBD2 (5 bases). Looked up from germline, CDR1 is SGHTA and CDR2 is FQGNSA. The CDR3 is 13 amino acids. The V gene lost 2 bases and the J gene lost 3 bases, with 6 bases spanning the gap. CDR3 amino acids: CASSLRETDTQYF. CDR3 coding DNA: TGTGCCAGCAGCTTACGGGAAACAGATACGCAGTATTTT.

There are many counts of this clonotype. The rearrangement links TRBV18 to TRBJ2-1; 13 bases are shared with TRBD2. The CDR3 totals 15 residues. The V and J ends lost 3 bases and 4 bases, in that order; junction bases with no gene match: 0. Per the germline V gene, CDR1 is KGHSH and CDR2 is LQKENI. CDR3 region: CASSPTSGGYNEQFF. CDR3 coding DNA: TGTGCCAGCTCACCGACTAGCGGGGGGTACAATGAGCAGTTCTTC.

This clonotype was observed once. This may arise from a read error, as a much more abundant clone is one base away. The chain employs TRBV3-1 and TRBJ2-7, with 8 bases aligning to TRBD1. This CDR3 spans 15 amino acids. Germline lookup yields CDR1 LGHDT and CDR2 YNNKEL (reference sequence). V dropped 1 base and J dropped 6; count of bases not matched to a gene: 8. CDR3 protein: CASSQGGTGPCEQYF. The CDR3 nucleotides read TGTGCCAGCAGCCAAGGGGGGACAGGCCCCTGCGAGCAGTACTTC.

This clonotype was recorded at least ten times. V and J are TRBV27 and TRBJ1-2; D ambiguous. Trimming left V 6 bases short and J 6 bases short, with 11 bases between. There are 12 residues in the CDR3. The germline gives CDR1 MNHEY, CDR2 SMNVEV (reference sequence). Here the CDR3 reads CASSRGRDGYTF. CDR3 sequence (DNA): TGTGCCAGCAGCCGAGGAAGGGATGGCTACACCTTC.

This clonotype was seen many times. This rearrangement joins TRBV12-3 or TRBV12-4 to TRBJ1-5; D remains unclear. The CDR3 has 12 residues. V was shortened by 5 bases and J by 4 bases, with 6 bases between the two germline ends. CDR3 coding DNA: TGTGCCAGCAGTCTCCCAAATCAGCCCCAGCATTTT. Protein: CASSLPNQPQHF.

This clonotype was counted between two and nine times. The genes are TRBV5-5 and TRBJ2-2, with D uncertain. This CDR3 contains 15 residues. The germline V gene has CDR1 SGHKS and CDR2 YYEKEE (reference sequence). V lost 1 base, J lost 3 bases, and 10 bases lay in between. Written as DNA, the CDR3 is TGTGCCAGCAGCTTGTCCGGGTGGGACACCGGGGAGCTGTTTTTT. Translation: CASSLSGWDTGELFF.

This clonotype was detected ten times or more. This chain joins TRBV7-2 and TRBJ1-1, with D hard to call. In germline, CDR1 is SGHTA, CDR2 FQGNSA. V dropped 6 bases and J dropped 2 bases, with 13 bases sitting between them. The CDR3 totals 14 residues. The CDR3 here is CASRLREKNTEAFF. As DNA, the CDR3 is TGTGCCAGCAGGCTCCGGGAAAAAAACACTGAAGCTTTCTTT.

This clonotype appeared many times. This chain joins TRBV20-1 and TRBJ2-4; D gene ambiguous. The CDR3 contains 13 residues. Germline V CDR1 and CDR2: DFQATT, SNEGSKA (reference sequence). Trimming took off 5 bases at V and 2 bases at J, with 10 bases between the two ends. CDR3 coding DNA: TGCAGTGCTGGGGAAGGGACCAAAAACATTCAGTACTTC. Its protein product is CSAGEGTKNIQYF.

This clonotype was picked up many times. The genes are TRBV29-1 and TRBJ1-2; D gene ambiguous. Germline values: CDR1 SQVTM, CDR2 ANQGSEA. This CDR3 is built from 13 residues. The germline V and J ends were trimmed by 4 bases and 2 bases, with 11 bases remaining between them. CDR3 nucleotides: TGCAGCGTTGCAGGTATTCGGAACTATGGCTACACCTTC. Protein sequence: CSVAGIRNYGYTF. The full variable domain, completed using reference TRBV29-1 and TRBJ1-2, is SAVISQKPSRDICQRGTSLTIQCQVDSQVTMMFWYRQQPGQSLTLIATANQGSEATYESGFVIDKFPISRPNLTFSTLTVSNMSPEDSSIYLCSVAGIRNYGYTFGSGTRLTVV.

The CDR3: CSASGTPYEQYF. DNA for the CDR3: TGCAGTGCTTCAGGAACCCCCTACGAGCAGTACTTC. The rearrangement joins TRBV20-1 to TRBJ2-7; D is uncertain. The CDR3 sequence is 12 residues long. Per germline, CDR1 DFQATT and CDR2 SNEGSKA (reference sequence). Trimming took 5 bases from V and 2 from J, leaving 10 bases between them.

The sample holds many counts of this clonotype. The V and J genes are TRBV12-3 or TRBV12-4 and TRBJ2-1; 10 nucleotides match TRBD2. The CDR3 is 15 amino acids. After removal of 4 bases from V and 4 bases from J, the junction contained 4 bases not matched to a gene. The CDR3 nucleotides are TGTGCCAGCAGTTCGCTACTAGCGGGATACAATGAGCAGTTCTTC. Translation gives CASSSLLAGYNEQFF.

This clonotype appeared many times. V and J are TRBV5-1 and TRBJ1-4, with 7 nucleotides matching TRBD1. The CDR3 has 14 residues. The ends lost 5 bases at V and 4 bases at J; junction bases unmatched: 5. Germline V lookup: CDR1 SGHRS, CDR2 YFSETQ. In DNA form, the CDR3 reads TGCGCCAGCAGAGCCGGGACAGATAATGAAAAACTGTTTTTT. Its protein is CASRAGTDNEKLFF.

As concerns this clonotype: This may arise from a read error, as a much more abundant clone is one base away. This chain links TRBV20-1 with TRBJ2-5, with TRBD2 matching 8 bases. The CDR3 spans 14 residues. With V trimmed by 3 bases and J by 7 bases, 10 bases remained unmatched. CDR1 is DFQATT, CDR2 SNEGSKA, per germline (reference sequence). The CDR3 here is CSASHRGGRVTQYF. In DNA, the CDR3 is TGCAGTGCTAGCCACCGGGGGGGGCGGGTGACCCAGTACTTC.

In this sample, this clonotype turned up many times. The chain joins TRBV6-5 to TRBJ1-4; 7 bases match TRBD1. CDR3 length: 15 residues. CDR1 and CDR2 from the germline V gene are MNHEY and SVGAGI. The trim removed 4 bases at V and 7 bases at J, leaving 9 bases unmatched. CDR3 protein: CASSSGQLAGEKLFF. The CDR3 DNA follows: TGTGCCAGCAGTTCGGGACAGTTGGCGGGTGAAAAACTGTTTTTT.

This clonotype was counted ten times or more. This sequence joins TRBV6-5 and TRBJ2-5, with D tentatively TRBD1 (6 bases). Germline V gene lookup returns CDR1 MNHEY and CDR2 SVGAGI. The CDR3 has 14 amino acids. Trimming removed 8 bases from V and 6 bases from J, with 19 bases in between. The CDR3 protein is CASAPDRQMKTQYF. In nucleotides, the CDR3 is TGTGCCAGCGCCCCCGACAGGCAAATGAAGACCCAGTACTTC.

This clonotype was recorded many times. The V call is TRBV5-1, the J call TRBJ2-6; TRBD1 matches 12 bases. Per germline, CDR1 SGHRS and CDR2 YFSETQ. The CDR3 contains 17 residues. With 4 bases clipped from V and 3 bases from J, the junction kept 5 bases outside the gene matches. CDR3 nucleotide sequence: TGCGCCAGCAGCGTGGGACAGGGGGCGCTTGGGGCCAACGTCCTGACTTTC. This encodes CASSVGQGALGANVLTF.

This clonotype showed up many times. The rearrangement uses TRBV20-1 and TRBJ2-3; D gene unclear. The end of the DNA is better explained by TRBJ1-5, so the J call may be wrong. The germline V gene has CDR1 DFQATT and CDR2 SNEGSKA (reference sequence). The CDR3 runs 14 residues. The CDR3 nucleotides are TGCAGTGCTAGTAGTAAGGAGAGGCCAGATACGCAGCATTTT. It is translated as CSASSKERPDTQHF.

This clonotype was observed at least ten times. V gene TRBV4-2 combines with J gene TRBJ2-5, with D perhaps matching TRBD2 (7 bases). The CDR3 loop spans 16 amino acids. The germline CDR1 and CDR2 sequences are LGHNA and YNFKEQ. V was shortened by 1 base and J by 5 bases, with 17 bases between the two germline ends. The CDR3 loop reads CASSQVSSGTGETQYF. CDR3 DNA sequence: TGTGCCAGCAGCCAAGTGTCTAGCGGAACAGGGGAGACCCAGTACTTC.

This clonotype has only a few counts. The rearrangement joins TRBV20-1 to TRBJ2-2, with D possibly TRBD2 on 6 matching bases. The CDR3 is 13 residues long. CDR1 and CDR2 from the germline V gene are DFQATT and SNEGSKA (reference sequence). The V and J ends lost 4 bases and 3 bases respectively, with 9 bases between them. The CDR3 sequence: CSAKLADTGELFF. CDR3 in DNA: TGCAGTGCTAAACTAGCTGACACCGGGGAGCTGTTTTTT.

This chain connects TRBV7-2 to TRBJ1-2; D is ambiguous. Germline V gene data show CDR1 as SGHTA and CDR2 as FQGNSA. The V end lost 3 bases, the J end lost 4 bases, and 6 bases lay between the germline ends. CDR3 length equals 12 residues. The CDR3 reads CASSFGTYGYTF. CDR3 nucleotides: TGTGCCAGCAGCTTCGGTACCTATGGCTACACCTTC.

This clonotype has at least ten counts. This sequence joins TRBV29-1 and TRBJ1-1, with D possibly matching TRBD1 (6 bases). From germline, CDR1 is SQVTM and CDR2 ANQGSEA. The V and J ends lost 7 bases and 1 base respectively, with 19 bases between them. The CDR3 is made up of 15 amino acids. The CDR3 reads CSAPKTGGPNTEAFF. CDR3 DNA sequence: TGCAGCGCCCCGAAGACGGGGGGCCCGAACACTGAAGCTTTCTTT.

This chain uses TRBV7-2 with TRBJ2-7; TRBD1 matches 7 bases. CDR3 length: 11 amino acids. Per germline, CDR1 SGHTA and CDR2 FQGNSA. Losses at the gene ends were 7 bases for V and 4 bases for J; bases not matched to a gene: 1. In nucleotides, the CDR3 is TGTGCCAGCAACAGGGGATACGAGCAGTACTTC. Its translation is CASNRGYEQYF.

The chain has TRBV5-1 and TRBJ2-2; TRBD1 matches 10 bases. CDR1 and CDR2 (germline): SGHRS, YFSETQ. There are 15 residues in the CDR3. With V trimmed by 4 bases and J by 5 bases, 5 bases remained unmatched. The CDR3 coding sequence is TGCGCCAGCAGCGCGGACAGGGGGTGGACCGGGGAGCTGTTTTTT. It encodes CASSADRGWTGELFF. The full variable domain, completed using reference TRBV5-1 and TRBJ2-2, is KAGVTQTPRYLIKTRGQQVTLSCSPISGHRSVSWYQQTPGQGLQFLFEYFSETQRNKGNFPGRFSGRQFSNSRSEMNVSTLELGDSALYLCASSADRGWTGELFFGEGSRLTVL.

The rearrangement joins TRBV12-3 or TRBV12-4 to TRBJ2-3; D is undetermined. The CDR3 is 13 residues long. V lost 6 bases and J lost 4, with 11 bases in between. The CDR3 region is CASRGSYPDTQYF. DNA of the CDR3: TGTGCCAGCAGGGGGTCGTACCCAGATACGCAGTATTTT.

CDR3 sequence: CASSLTTRTDTQYF. In DNA form, the CDR3 reads TGTGCCAGCAGCTTAACTACTAGGACAGATACGCAGTATTTT. The V gene is TRBV7-9, the J gene TRBJ2-3; D may be TRBD2 (5 bases). Germline V gene sequence: CDR1 SEHNR, CDR2 FQNEAQ (reference sequence). Trimming shortened V by 2 bases and J by 3 bases, and 9 bases separated the two germline ends. This CDR3 comprises 14 residues.